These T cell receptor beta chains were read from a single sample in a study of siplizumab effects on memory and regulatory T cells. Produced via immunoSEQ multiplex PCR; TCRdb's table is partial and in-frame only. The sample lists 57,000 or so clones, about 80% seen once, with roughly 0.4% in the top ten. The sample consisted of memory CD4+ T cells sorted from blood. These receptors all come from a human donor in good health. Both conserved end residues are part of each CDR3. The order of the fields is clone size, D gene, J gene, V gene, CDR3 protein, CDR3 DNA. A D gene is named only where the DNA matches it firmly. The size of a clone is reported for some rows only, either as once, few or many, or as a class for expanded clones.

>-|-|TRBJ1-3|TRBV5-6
CASSLGPGNTIYF
TGTGCCAGCAGCTTGGGGCCCGGAAACACCATATATTTT
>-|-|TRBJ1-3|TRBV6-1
CASREGGSGNTIYF
TGTGCCAGCAGGGAGGGGGGCTCTGGAAACACCATATATTTT
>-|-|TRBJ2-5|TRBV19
CASSMGRSSRGVLQETQYF
TGTGCCAGTAGTATGGGACGCTCCTCGAGGGGGGTGCTCCAAGAGACCCAGTACTTC
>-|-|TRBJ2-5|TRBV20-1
CSAGAGETQYF
TGCAGTGCTGGGGCAGGGGAGACCCAGTACTTC
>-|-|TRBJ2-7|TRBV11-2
CASSLGSSYEQYF
TGTGCCAGCAGCTTGGGTAGCTCCTACGAGCAGTACTTC
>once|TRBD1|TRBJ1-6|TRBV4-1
CASSLPDRDNSPLHF
TGCGCCAGCAGTCTCCCCGACAGGGATAATTCACCCCTCCACTTT
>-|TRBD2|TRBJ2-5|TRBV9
CASSVSGGKETQYF
TGTGCCAGCAGCGTCTCGGGGGGGAAAGAGACCCAGTACTTC
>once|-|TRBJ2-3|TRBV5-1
CASSLAAKSTDTQYF
TGCGCCAGCAGCTTGGCGGCTAAAAGCACAGATACGCAGTATTTT
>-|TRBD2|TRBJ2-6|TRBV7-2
CASSPKAGGYSSGANVLTF
TGTGCCAGCAGCCCAAAAGCGGGGGGTTACTCCTCTGGGGCCAACGTCCTGACTTTC
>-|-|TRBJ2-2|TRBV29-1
CSVRRNTGELFF
TGCAGCGTCCGGAGGAACACCGGGGAGCTGTTTTTT
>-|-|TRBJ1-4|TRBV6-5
CASSSRQIPKLFF
TGTGCCAGCAGTTCCCGACAGATACCAAAACTGTTTTTT
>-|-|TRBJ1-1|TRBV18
CASSSGPPGMNTEAFF
TGTGCCAGCTCATCTGGGCCTCCAGGGATGAACACTGAAGCTTTCTTT
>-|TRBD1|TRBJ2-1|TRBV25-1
CASSQVGQGPNEQFF
TGTGCCAGCAGCCAGGTGGGACAGGGCCCAAATGAGCAGTTCTTC
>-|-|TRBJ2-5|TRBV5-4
CASSPRSARGETQYF
TGTGCCAGCAGCCCACGGTCGGCTCGGGGGGAGACCCAGTACTTC
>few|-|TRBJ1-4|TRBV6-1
CASSMISGKTEKLFF
TGTGCCAGCAGCATGATCAGTGGGAAGACTGAAAAACTGTTTTTT
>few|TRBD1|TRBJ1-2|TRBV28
CASSLGTDLRGYTF
TGTGCCAGCAGTTTGGGGACAGACCTGAGGGGCTACACCTTC
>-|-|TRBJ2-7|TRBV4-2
CASSQDRGPGAYEQYF
TGTGCCAGCAGCCAAGATAGGGGCCCCGGGGCCTACGAGCAGTACTTC
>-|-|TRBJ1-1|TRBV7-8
CASSPGKTRNTEAFF
TGTGCCAGCAGCCCGGGAAAGACCCGGAACACTGAAGCTTTCTTT
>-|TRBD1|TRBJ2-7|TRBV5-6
CASTETGGPAYEQYF
TGTGCCAGCACCGAAACAGGGGGACCCGCCTACGAGCAGTACTTC
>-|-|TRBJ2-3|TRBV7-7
CASSLKGFTDTQYF
TGTGCCAGCAGCTTAAAGGGATTCACAGATACGCAGTATTTT
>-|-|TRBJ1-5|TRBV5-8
CASSRGQSYQPQHF
TGTGCCAGCAGCCGTGGACAGTCCTATCAGCCCCAGCATTTT
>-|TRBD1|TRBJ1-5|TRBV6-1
CASSARGYSNQPQHF
TGTGCCAGCAGTGCCAGGGGGTATAGCAATCAGCCCCAGCATTTT
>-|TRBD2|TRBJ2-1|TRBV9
CASSPSGNSYNEQFF
TGTGCCAGCAGCCCTAGCGGGAACTCCTACAATGAGCAGTTCTTC
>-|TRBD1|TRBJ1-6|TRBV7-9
CASSFLRLKDRTNSPLHF
TGTGCCAGCAGCTTTCTAAGACTAAAGGACAGGACGAATTCACCCCTCCACTTT
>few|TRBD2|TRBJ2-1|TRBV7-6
CASSPNSGGLYNEQFF
TGTGCCAGCAGCCCCAATAGCGGGGGCCTTTACAATGAGCAGTTCTTC
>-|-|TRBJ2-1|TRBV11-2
CASSLVPAYNEQFF
TGTGCCAGCAGCTTAGTCCCGGCCTACAATGAGCAGTTCTTC
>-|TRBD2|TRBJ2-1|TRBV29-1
CSVSSGGGAYNEQFF
TGCAGCGTTAGTTCTGGCGGGGGGGCTTACAATGAGCAGTTCTTC
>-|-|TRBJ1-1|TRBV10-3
CASTGDSNTEAFF
TGTGCCTCGACCGGGGACTCGAACACTGAAGCTTTCTTT
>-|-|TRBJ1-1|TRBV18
CASFHYPIDYRDQENTEAFF
TGTGCCAGCTTCCATTACCCCATCGACTACAGGGATCAAGAAAACACTGAAGCTTTCTTT
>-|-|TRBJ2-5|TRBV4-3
CASSLTGGPRETQYF
TGCGCCAGCAGCCTCACCGGCGGGCCGAGAGAGACCCAGTACTTC
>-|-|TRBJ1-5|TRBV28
CASSSGVSQPQHF
TGTGCCAGCAGTTCAGGGGTCAGTCAGCCCCAGCATTTT
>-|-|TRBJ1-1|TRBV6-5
CASSLTTPGEAFF
TGTGCCAGCAGTTTGACCACTCCAGGTGAAGCTTTCTTT
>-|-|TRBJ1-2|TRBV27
CASTPSGGGGYTF
TGTGCCAGCACCCCTTCGGGGGGAGGTGGCTACACCTTC